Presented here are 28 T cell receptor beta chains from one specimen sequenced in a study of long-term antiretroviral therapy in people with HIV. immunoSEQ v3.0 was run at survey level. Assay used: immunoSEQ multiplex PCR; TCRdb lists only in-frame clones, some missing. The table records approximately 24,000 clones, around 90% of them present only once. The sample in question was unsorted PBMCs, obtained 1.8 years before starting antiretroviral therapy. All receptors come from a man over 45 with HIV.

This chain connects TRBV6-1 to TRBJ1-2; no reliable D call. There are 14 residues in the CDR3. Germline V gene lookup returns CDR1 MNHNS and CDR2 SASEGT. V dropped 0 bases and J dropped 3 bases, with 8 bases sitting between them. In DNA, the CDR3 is TGTGCCAGCAGTGAAGCGTCGCCAGACTATGGCTACACCTTC. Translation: CASSEASPDYGYTF.

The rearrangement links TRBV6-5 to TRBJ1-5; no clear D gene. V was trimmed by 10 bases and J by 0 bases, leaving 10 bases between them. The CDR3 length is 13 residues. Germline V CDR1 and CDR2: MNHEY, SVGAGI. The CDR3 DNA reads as TGTGCCACCCGAGCCGATAGCAATCAGCCCCAGCATTTT. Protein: CATRADSNQPQHF.

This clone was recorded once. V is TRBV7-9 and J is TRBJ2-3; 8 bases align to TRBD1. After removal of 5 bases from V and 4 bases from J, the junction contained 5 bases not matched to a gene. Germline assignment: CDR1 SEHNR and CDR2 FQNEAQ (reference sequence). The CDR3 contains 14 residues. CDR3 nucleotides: TGTGCCAGCAGCACGACAGGGGCCGCAGATACGCAGTATTTT. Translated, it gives CASSTTGAADTQYF.

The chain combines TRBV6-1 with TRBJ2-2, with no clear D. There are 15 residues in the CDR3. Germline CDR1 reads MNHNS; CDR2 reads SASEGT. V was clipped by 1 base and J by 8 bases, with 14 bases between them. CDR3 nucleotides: TGTGCCAGCAGTGAAGTTGTCCCAGCCTATGGGGAGCTGTTTTTT. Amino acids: CASSEVVPAYGELFF.

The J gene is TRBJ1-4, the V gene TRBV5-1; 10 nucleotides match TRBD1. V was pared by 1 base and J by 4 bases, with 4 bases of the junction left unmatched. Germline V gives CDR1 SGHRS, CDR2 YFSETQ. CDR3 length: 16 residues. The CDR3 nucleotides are TGCGCCAGCAGCTTGTCGGGACAGGGGAATAATGAAAAACTGTTTTTT. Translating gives CASSLSGQGNNEKLFF.

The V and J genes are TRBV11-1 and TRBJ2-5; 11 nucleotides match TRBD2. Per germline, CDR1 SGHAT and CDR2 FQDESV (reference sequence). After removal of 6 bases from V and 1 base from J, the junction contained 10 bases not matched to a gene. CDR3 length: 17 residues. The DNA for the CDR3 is TGTGCCAGCAGTGAAGCCGGGACTAGCGGAATCCAAGAGACCCAGTACTTC. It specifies CASSEAGTSGIQETQYF.

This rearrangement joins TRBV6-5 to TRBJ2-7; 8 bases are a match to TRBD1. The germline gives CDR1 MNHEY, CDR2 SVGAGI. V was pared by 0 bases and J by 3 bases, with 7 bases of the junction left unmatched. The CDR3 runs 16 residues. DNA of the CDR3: TGTGCCAGCAGTTACTCTTTACAGGGGGAGATCTACGAGCAGTACTTC. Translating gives CASSYSLQGEIYEQYF.

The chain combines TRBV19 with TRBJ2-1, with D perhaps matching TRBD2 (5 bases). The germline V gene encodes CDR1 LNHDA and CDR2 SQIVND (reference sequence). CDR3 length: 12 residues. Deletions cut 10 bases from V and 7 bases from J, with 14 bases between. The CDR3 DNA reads TGTGCCAATTCGGACTTTCATAATGAGCAGTTCTTC. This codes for CANSDFHNEQFF.

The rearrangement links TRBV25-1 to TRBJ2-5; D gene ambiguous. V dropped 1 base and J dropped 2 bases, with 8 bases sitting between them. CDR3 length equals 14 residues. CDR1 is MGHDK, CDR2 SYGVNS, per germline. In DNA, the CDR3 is TGTGCCAGCAGTGAATTTAGGGTGCAAGAGACCCAGTACTTC. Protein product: CASSEFRVQETQYF. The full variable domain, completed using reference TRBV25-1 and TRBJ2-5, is EADIYQTPRYLVIGTGKKITLECSQTMGHDKMYWYQQDPGMELHLIHYSYGVNSTEKGDLSSESTVSRIRTEHFPLTLESARPSHTSQYLCASSEFRVQETQYFGPGTRLLVL.

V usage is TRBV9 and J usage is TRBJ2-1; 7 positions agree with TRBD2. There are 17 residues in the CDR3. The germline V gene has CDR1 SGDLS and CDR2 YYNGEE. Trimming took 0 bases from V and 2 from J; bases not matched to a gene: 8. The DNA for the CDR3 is TGTGCCAGCAGCGTAGCTGGCGGGAGCGGGACCTACAATGAGCAGTTCTTC. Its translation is CASSVAGGSGTYNEQFF.

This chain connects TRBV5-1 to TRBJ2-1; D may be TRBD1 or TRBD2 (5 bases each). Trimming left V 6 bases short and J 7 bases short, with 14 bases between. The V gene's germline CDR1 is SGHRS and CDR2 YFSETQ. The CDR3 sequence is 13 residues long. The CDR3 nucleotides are TGCGCCAGCATACGGGACGGACGAAATGAGCAGTTCTTC. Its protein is CASIRDGRNEQFF.

The CDR3 loop is CASIRGQQNTEAFF. The CDR3, as DNA: TGTGCCAGCATCCGGGGACAGCAGAACACTGAAGCTTTCTTT. The V gene is TRBV5-5, the J gene TRBJ1-1, with 7 positions matching TRBD1. The V segment lost 6 bases and the J segment 1 base; nucleotides outside the gene matches: 6. The CDR3 consists of 14 residues. Germline V gene lookup returns CDR1 SGHKS and CDR2 YYEKEE (reference sequence).

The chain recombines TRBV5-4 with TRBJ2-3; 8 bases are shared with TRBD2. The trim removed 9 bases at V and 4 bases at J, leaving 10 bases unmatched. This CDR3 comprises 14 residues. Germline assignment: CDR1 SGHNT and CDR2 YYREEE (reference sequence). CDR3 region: CATLAAGGPDTQYF. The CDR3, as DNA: TGTGCCACACTCGCGGCGGGAGGACCAGATACGCAGTATTTT.

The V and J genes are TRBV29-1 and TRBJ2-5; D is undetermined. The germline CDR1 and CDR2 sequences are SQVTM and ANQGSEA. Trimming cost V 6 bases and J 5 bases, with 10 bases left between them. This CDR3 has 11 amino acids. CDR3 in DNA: TGCAGCGTCACACGGCGGGAGACCCAGTACTTC. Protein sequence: CSVTRRETQYF.

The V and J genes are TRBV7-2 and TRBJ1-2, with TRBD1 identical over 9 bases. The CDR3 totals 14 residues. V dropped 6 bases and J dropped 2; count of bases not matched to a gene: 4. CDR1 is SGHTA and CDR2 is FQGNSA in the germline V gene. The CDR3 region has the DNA TGTGCCAGCAGTTTCGGACAGGGGAACTATGGCTACACCTTC. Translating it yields CASSFGQGNYGYTF. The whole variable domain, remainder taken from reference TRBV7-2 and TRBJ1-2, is GAGVSQSPSNKVTEKGKDVELRCDPISGHTALYWYRQSLGQGLEFLIYFQGNSAPDKSGLPSDRFSAERTGGSVSTLTIQRTQQEDSAVYLCASSFGQGNYGYTFGSGTRLTVV.

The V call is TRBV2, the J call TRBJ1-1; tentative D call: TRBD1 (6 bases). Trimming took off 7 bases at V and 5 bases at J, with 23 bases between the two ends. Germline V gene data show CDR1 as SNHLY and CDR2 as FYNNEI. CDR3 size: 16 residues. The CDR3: CASTQSGAGVGTEAFF. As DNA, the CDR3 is TGTGCCAGCACCCAAAGCGGGGCAGGGGTGGGGACTGAAGCTTTCTTT.

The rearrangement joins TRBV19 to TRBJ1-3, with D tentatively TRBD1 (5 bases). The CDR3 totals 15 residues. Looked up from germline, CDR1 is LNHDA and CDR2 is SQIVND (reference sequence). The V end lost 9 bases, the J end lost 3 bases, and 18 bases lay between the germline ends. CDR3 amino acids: CARGVKGLVGNTIYF. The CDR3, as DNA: TGTGCCAGGGGCGTGAAGGGACTGGTTGGAAACACCATATATTTT.

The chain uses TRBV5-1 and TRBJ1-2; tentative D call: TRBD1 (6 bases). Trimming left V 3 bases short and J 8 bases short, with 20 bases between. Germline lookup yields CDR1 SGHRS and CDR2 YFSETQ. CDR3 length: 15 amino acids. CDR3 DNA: TGCGCCAGCAGCTCTGTGGGGGGGCGAGAACGGGGCTACACCTTC. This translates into CASSSVGGRERGYTF.

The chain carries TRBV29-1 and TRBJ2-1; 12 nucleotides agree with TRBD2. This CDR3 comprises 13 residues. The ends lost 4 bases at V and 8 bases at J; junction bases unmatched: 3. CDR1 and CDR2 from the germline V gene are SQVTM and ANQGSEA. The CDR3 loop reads CSVGGLAGYEQFF. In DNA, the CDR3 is TGCAGCGTTGGTGGACTAGCGGGATATGAGCAGTTCTTC.

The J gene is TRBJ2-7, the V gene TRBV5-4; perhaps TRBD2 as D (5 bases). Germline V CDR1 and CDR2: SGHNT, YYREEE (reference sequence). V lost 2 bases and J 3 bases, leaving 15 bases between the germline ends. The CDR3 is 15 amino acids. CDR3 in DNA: TGTGCCAGCAGCTTAAACCGGGATTTTCGCTACGAGCAGTACTTC. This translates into CASSLNRDFRYEQYF. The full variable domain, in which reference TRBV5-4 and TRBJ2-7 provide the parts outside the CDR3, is ETGVTQSPTHLIKTRGQQVTLRCSSQSGHNTVSWYQQALGQGPQFIFQYYREEENGRGNFPPRFSGLQFPNYSSELNVNALELDDSALYLCASSLNRDFRYEQYFGPGTRLTVT.

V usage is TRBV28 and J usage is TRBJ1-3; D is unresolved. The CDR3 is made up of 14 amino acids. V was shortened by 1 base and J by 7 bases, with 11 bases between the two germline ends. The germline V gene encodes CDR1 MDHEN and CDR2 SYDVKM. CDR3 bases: TGTGCCAGCAGTTTATCTGGTGGGTGGAACACCATATATTTT. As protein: CASSLSGGWNTIYF.

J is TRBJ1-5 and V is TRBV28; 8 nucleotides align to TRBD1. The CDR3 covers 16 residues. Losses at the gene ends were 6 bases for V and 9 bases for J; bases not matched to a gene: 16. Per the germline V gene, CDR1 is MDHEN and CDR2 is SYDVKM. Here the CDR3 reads CASSSTVGTGTRPQHF. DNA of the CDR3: TGTGCCAGCAGCTCCACCGTCGGGACAGGCACTCGGCCCCAGCATTTT.

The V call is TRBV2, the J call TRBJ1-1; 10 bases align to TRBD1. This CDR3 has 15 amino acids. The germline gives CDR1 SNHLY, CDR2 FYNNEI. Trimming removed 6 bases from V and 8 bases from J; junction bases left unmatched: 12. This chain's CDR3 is CASRGTGAGVGEAFF. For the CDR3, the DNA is TGTGCCAGCAGGGGGACAGGGGCCGGGGTTGGCGAAGCTTTCTTT.

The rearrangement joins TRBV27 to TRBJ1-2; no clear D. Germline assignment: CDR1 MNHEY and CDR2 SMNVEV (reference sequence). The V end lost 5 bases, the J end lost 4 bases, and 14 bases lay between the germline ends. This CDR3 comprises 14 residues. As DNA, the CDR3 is TGTGCCAGCAGTCCGGCGTGGATTACCTATGGCTACACCTTC. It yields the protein CASSPAWITYGYTF.

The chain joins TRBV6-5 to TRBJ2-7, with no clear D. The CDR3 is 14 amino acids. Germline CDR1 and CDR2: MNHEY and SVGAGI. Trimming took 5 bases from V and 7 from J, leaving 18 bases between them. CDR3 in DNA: TGTGCCAGCAGTGAGATTAAGGACGCAATTGAGCAGTACTTC. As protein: CASSEIKDAIEQYF.

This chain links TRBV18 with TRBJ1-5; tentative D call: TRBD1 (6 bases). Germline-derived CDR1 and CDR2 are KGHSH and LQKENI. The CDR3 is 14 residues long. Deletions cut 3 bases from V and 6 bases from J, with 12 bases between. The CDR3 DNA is TGTGCCAGCTCACCGAACAGGGATGCTCAGCCCCAGCATTTT. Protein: CASSPNRDAQPQHF.

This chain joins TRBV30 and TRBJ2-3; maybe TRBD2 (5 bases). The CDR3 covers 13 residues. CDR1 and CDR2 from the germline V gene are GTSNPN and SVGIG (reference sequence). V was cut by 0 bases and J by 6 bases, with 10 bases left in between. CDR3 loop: CAWSVNSGDTQYF. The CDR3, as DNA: TGTGCCTGGAGTGTCAACTCGGGGGATACGCAGTATTTT.

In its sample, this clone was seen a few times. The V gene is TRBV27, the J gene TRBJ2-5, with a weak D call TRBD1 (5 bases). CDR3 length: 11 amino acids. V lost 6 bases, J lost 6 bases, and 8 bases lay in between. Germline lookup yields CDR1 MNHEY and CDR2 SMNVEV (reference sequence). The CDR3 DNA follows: TGTGCCAGCAGCCAGGGCCAGACCCAGTACTTC. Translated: CASSQGQTQYF.